Listed below are T cell receptor beta chains from one sample, sequenced in a study of T cell repertoires in ileal Crohn's disease. Repertoires were generated with immunoSEQ multiplex PCR, while TCRdb's copy carries only in-frame clones and drops some. The data hold about 18,000 clones, with roughly three fifths observed a single time. Sequencing was performed on ileal tissue. The receptor set was obtained from an adult with Crohn's disease. CDR3s include the opening cysteine and the closing phenylalanine or tryptophan. A D gene is named only where the DNA matches it firmly. A row's size may be missing; if present it is once, few, many or a size class.

clone size	D gene	V gene	J gene	CDR3 protein	CDR3 DNA
NA	NA	TRBV5-1	TRBJ2-1	CASSFGAGGQSYNEQFF	TGCGCCAGCAGCTTTGGGGCGGGGGGACAGTCCTACAATGAGCAGTTCTTC
NA	NA	TRBV7-2	TRBJ2-1	CASSQTGHYNEQFF	TGTGCCAGCAGCCAAACTGGGCACTACAATGAGCAGTTCTTC
NA	NA	TRBV27	TRBJ2-6	CASRSQGSGANVLTF	TGTGCCAGCAGGAGTCAGGGGTCTGGGGCCAACGTCCTGACTTTC
NA	NA	TRBV4-1	TRBJ1-1	CASSQEAVRTEAFF	TGCGCCAGCAGCCAAGAGGCGGTTAGGACTGAAGCTTTCTTT
few	NA	TRBV12-2	TRBJ2-5	CRGTARGETQYF	TGTCGTGGGACCGCCAGGGGAGAGACCCAGTACTTC
few	TRBD1	TRBV5-1	TRBJ1-1	CASTYDRDTEAFF	TGCGCCAGCACCTACGACAGGGACACTGAAGCTTTCTTT
NA	TRBD1	TRBV7-2	TRBJ2-3	CASSKDRGNTDTQYF	TGTGCCAGCAGCAAGGACAGGGGGAACACAGATACGCAGTATTTT
NA	NA	TRBV18	TRBJ1-1	CASSLIQSLNTEAFF	TGTGCCAGCTCACTTATACAGAGTCTGAACACTGAAGCTTTCTTT
medium-sized	NA	TRBV28	TRBJ1-2	CASSPRAYGYTF	TGTGCCAGCAGTCCCAGGGCCTATGGCTACACCTTC
NA	NA	TRBV7-2	TRBJ1-2	CASRAAGYVYTF	TGTGCCAGCAGAGCGGCAGGCTACGTCTACACCTTC
NA	TRBD2	TRBV6-6	TRBJ2-1	CASSYASGNLPFF	TGTGCCAGCAGTTACGCTAGCGGGAACCTCCCGTTCTTC
NA	TRBD1	TRBV7-8	TRBJ1-5	CASSLRGGTGDQPQHF	TGTGCCAGCAGCTTAAGGGGGGGGACAGGGGATCAGCCCCAGCATTTT
NA	NA	TRBV11-2	TRBJ2-7	CASSLRGYEQYF	TGTGCCAGCAGCTTAAGGGGCTACGAGCAGTACTTC
NA	NA	TRBV6-1	TRBJ1-4	CASTITVNEKLFF	TGTGCCAGCACCATAACAGTAAACGAAAAACTGTTTTTT
NA	NA	TRBV6-4	TRBJ2-3	CASRPNSGVTDTQYF	TGTGCCAGCAGGCCAAACTCGGGAGTCACAGATACGCAGTATTTT
NA	NA	TRBV29-1	TRBJ1-5	CSVEEGGDQPQHF	TGCAGCGTTGAAGAGGGGGGAGACCAGCCCCAGCATTTT
few	NA	TRBV27	TRBJ2-7	CASSLSTGTLTYEQYF	TGTGCCAGCAGTTTATCCACCGGGACTTTAACCTACGAGCAGTACTTC
NA	TRBD2	TRBV28	TRBJ2-1	CASSLLTSGGDNEQFF	TGTGCCAGCAGTTTGCTGACTAGCGGGGGAGACAATGAGCAGTTCTTC
NA	NA	TRBV11-2	TRBJ1-2	CASSYIGQTYGYTF	TGTGCCAGCAGCTATATAGGACAGACCTATGGCTACACCTTC
once	NA	TRBV27	TRBJ2-7	CASSLNSGSYEQYF	TGTGCCAGCAGTTTGAATAGCGGTTCCTACGAGCAGTACTTC
NA	TRBD2	TRBV4-2	TRBJ2-1	CASSLRPTSGMSSYNEQFF	TGTGCCAGCAGCCTACGTCCAACTAGCGGGATGAGCTCCTACAATGAGCAGTTCTTC
few	NA	TRBV9	TRBJ2-1	CASSVSLSYNEQFF	TGTGCCAGCAGCGTATCCCTGTCCTACAATGAGCAGTTCTTC
few	TRBD2	TRBV29-1	TRBJ2-7	CSVAGTSGGEQYF	TGCAGCGTTGCCGGGACTAGCGGGGGCGAGCAGTACTTC